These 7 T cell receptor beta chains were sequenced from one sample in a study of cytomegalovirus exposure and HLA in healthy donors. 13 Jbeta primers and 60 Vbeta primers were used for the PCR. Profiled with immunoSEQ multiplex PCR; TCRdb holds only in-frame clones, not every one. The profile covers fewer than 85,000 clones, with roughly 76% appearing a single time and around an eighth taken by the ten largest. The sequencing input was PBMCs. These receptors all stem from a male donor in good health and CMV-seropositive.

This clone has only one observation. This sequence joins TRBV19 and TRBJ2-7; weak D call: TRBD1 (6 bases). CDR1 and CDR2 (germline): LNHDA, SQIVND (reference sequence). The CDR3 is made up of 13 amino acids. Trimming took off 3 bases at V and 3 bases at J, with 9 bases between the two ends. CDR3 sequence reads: CASSIPGVYEQYF. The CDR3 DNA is TGTGCCAGTAGTATTCCAGGGGTCTACGAGCAGTACTTC.

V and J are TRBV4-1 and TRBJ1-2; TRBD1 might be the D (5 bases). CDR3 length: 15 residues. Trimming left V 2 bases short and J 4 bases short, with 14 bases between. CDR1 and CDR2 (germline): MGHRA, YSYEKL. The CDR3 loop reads CASSQYDGGSYGYTF. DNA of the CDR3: TGCGCCAGCAGCCAATATGACGGGGGGAGCTATGGCTACACCTTC.

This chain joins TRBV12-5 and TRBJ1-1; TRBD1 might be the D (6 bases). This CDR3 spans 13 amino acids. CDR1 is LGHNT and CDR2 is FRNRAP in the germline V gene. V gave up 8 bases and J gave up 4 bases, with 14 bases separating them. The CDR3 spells CASNRGGATEAFF. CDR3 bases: TGTGCTAGTAACAGAGGGGGGGCCACTGAAGCTTTCTTT.

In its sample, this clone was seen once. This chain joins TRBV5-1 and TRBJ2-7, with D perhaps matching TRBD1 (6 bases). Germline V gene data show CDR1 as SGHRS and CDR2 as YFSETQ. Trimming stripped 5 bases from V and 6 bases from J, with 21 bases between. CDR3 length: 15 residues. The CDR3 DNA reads TGCGCCAGCAGGAGTAACAGGGTTGGGTTGGGCGAGCAGTACTTC. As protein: CASRSNRVGLGEQYF.

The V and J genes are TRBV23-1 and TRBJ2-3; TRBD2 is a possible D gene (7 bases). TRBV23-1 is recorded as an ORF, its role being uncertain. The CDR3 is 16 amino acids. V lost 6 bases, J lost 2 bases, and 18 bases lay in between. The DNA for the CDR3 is TGCGCCAGCAGACATTACGGGGGGCCCCCCACAGATACGCAGTATTTT. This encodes CASRHYGGPPTDTQYF.

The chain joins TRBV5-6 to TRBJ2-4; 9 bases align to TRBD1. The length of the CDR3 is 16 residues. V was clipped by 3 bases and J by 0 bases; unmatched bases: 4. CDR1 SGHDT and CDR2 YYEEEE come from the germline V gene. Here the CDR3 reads CASSYGQGLAKNIQYF. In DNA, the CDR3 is TGTGCCAGCAGCTATGGACAGGGGCTAGCCAAAAACATTCAGTACTTC.

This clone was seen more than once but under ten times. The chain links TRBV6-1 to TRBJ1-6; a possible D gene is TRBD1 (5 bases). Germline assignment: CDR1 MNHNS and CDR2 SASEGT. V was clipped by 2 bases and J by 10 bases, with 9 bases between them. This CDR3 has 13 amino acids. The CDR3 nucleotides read TGTGCCAGCAGTGAAACACAGGACTCACCCCTCCACTTT. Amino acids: CASSETQDSPLHF.